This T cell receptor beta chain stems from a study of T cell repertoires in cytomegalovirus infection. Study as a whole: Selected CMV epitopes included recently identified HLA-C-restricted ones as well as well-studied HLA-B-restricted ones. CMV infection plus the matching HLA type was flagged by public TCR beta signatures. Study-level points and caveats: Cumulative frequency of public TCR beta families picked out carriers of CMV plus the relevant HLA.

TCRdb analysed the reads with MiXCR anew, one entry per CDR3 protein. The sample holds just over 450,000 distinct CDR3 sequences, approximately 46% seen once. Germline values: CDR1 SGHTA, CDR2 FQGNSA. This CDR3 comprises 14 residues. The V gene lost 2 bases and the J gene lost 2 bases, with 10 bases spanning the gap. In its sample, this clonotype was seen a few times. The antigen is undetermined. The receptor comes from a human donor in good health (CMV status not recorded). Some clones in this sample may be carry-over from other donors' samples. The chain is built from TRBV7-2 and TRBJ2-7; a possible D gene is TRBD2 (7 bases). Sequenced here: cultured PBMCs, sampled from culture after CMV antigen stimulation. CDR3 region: CASSLYGGPYEQYF. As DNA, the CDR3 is TGTGCCAGCAGCTTATACGGGGGGCCCTACGAGCAGTACTTC. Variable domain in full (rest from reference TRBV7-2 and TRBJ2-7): GAGVSQSPSNKVTEKGKDVELRCDPISGHTALYWYRQSLGQGLEFLIYFQGNSAPDKSGLPSDRFSAERTGGSVSTLTIQRTQQEDSAVYLCASSLYGGPYEQYFGPGTRLTVT.